The source of this T cell receptor beta chain is a study of T cell responses to AZD1222 COVID-19 vaccine. Overall study results and limits: Of the AZD1222 recipients, only six were seropositive at baseline. Compared with day 0, the breadth and depth of the Spike-specific TCR repertoire rose significantly after two doses of AZD1222. The donors showed a predominance of white British ancestry and of females, with possible underestimation of clonal diversity.

Libraries were prepared by immunoSEQ multiplex PCR; TCRdb keeps only in-frame clonotypes and omits some of them. The repertoire consists of about 120,000 clones, with 92% occurring once and the leading ten covering roughly 1.5%. This CDR3 is 16 amino acids long. J gave up 0 bases and V 1 base, and 2 bases lay outside the gene matches. In germline, CDR1 is SGHAT, CDR2 FQNNGV. Of note for this clone: The antigen is not known.

Sample: peripheral blood, taken 28 days after the second AZD1222 dose. This sequence joins TRBV11-2 and TRBJ2-1; 8 bases agree with TRBD2. The TCR originated in an adult who received the AZD1222 COVID-19 vaccine. The CDR3 nucleotides are TGTGCCAGCAGCTTAGCGAGCGGGAGCTCCTACAATGAGCAGTTCTTC. This codes for CASSLASGSSYNEQFF.